A selection of T cell receptor beta chains follows, all from one sample in a study of T cells in Graves' hyperthyroidism and ophthalmopathy. TCRdb reprocessed the multiplex PCR reads via MiXCR and lists one record per CDR3 protein. Of around 450,000 distinct CDR3 sequences in the sample, 15% to 19% were seen once. Sequences were obtained from blood. The receptors derive from a woman between 18 and 29 years old with Graves' hyperthyroidism. The CDR3 runs from the conserved cysteine through the conserved F or W. The order of the fields is clone size, D gene, J gene, V gene, CDR3 DNA, CDR3 protein. The D gene is left open where the match is weak. Clone size is stated in some rows and not others, as once, few, many or a class when expanded.

many | . | TRBJ2-1 | TRBV5-1 | TGCGCCAGCAGGACCGGCGGGGCTAGGATGGGTAAGAATGAGCAGTTCTTC | CASRTGGARMGKNEQFF
. | . | TRBJ1-1 | TRBV12-3/TRBV12-4 | TGTGCCAGCAGTTTTAAATCGGGACATTTCAACACTGAAGCTTTCTTT | CASSFKSGHFNTEAFF
few | TRBD2 | TRBJ2-1 | TRBV6-1 | TGTGCCAGCAGTCCTCTCGGGTTAGGGAGGGGCAATGAGCAGTTCTTC | CASSPLGLGRGNEQFF
many | TRBD1 | TRBJ1-6 | TRBV20-1 | TGCAGTGCTGCCGACAGGGTTGGCTCACCCCTCCACTTT | CSAADRVGSPLHF
many | . | TRBJ2-2 | TRBV20-1 | TGCAGTGCTAGAGGATTCGGGGGAGGACTACTTAACACCGGGGAGCTGTTTTTT | CSARGFGGGLLNTGELFF
many | . | TRBJ1-3 | TRBV7-9 | TGTGCCAGCAGCCTCAGCGGGGCAACTGGAAACACCATATATTTT | CASSLSGATGNTIYF
many | . | TRBJ2-5 | TRBV7-2 | TGTGCCAGCAGCTTGGGGGGGTCCGGGGGCGAGACCCAGTACTTC | CASSLGGSGGETQYF
few | . | TRBJ2-7 | TRBV6-2/TRBV6-3 | TGTGCCAGCCGCCCTATGGAGCTCTACGAGCAGTACTTC | CASRPMELYEQYF
many | TRBD2 | TRBJ2-7 | TRBV20-1 | TGCAGTGCTAGTAGGGGGATCGGGACTAGGGGTTACGAGCAGTACTTC | CSASRGIGTRGYEQYF
. | TRBD1 | TRBJ2-1 | TRBV18 | TGTGCCAGCTCACCACGGACAGGGTCGGGCAATGAGCAGTTCTTC | CASSPRTGSGNEQFF
many | . | TRBJ2-7 | TRBV20-1 | TGCAGTGCTGGACGGCGGAGCACCTACGAGCAGTACTTC | CSAGRRSTYEQYF
many | . | TRBJ1-5 | TRBV12-3/TRBV12-4 | TGTGCCAGCAGTTTACAGGAGGTTCAGCCCCAGCATTTT | CASSLQEVQPQHF
many | TRBD2 | TRBJ2-3 | TRBV7-9 | TGTGCCAGCAGCAGAGCACAGCGGGAGGGCCATTCAGATACGCAGTATTTT | CASSRAQREGHSDTQYF
few | TRBD2 | TRBJ2-7 | TRBV20-1 | TGCAGTGCTAGACCCCGGACTAGTCACGAGCAGTACTTC | CSARPRTSHEQYF
many | . | TRBJ1-1 | TRBV7-8 | TGTGCCAGCAGCTTAGTAGGGTGGACTGAAGCTTTCTTT | CASSLVGWTEAFF
many | TRBD1 | TRBJ1-2 | TRBV2 | TGTGCCAGCTTGGACAGGGGAATCGCTGGCTACACCTTC | CASLDRGIAGYTF
many | . | TRBJ2-7 | TRBV9 | TGTGCCAGCAGCGTGCGGAGCAACTCCTACGAGCAGTACTTC | CASSVRSNSYEQYF
few | TRBD2 | TRBJ2-7 | TRBV4-1 | TGCGCCAGCAGCCAAGAAGGGGGGCTAGCGGGAGCCGGGGAGCAGTACTTC | CASSQEGGLAGAGEQYF
. | TRBD2 | TRBJ2-5 | TRBV2 | TGTGCCAGCAGCGGGGACTACTCGCAAGAGACCCAGTACTTC | CASSGDYSQETQYF
many | . | TRBJ2-7 | TRBV3-1 | TGTGCCAGCAGCGATCGGGGCGGACCCTACGAGCAGTACTTC | CASSDRGGPYEQYF
. | . | TRBJ2-1 | TRBV9 | TGTGCCAGCAGCGTCCAGGCTCTCAATGAGCAGTTCTTC | CASSVQALNEQFF
many | . | TRBJ1-5 | TRBV2 | TGTGCCAGCAATCGACTGGAAGATCAGCCCCAGCATTTT | CASNRLEDQPQHF
few | . | TRBJ2-5 | TRBV28 | TGTGCCACCCCTCGGACAGCGCAAGAGACCCAGTACTTC | CATPRTAQETQYF
few | TRBD2 | TRBJ2-2 | TRBV5-8 | TGTGCCAGCAGCCCACGAGCGGGGGGGGACACCGGGGAGCTGTTTTTT | CASSPRAGGDTGELFF
few | . | TRBJ2-1 | TRBV7-3 | TGTGCCAGCAGACCCACGGCAGGGAAGTTCAATGAGCAGTTCTTC | CASRPTAGKFNEQFF
many | . | TRBJ1-2 | TRBV20-1 | TGCAGTGCCCCACCCGGCGGAGATAACTATGGCTACACCTTC | CSAPPGGDNYGYTF
few | . | TRBJ1-1 | TRBV6-1 | TGTGCCAGCAGTCCAGGGGTTGAAGCTTTCTTT | CASSPGVEAFF
few | TRBD2 | TRBJ2-4 | TRBV5-1 | TGCGCCAGCAGCGTAAATAGCGGGAGGGTAAACATTCAGTACTTC | CASSVNSGRVNIQYF
. | TRBD2 | TRBJ2-7 | TRBV5-1 | TGCGCCAGCAGCTTGGGGATAGCGGGACACGAGCAGTACTTC | CASSLGIAGHEQYF
. | . | TRBJ2-7 | TRBV3-2 | TGTGCCAGCAGCCAAGATCACGGGGTTCCGACCTACGAGCAGTACTTC | CASSQDHGVPTYEQYF
many | TRBD2 | TRBJ2-5 | TRBV20-1 | TGCAGTGCCCTGACTAGCGGGAGGCCTAGGGGAGAGACCCAGTACTTC | CSALTSGRPRGETQYF
. | . | TRBJ2-2 | TRBV29-1 | TGCAGCGTTGCATGGGCGGCCGGGGAGCTGTTTTTT | CSVAWAAGELFF